What follows are 21 T cell receptor beta chains derived from one specimen sequenced in a study of blood T cell repertoires in COVID-19. The protocol was immunoSEQ multiplex PCR, while the TCRdb copy is restricted to in-frame clones and leaves out a portion. The repertoire includes around 67,000 clones, 70% to 85% of them detected once, and about 16% sits in the top ten. The sample was peripheral blood. All receptors derive from an elderly man with active COVID-19.

This chain connects TRBV7-9 to TRBJ2-5; 12 bases map to TRBD2. Germline V lookup: CDR1 SEHNR, CDR2 FQNEAQ (reference sequence). CDR3 length equals 15 residues. The trim removed 6 bases at V and 2 bases at J, leaving 4 bases unmatched. The CDR3 bases are TGTGCCAGCAGTCCTAGCGGGGGGGCACAAGAGACCCAGTACTTC. Amino acid sequence: CASSPSGGAQETQYF.

V and J are TRBV29-1 and TRBJ1-1; the match to TRBD1 covers 7 bases. This CDR3 region has 14 residues. J was trimmed by 2 bases and V by 7 bases; bases with no gene match: 10. Germline CDR1 and CDR2: SQVTM and ANQGSEA. CDR3 in amino acids: CSAKPGGSNTEAFF. The CDR3, as DNA: TGCAGCGCGAAACCAGGGGGTAGTAACACTGAAGCTTTCTTT.

This clone was counted only a few times. The chain carries TRBV28 and TRBJ2-3, with D maybe TRBD2 (6 bases). Trimming cost V 2 bases and J 8 bases, with 11 bases left between them. This CDR3 region has 13 residues. Germline V lookup: CDR1 MDHEN, CDR2 SYDVKM. The CDR3 DNA reads as TGTGCCAGCAGTTTACTTCGACTAGGTACGCAGTATTTT. Its protein is CASSLLRLGTQYF.

Comments on this clone: The junction departs from the called germline gene at one end, perhaps through a read error. The rearrangement uses TRBV6-5 and TRBJ1-4; D unresolved. This CDR3 spans 14 amino acids. Germline-derived CDR1 and CDR2 are MNHEY and SVGAGI. The CDR3 DNA sequence: TGTACCAGCAGTTACTCGCTGGGAGATGAAAAACTGTTTTTT. This codes for CTSSYSLGDEKLFF.

In its sample, this clone was seen once. V usage is TRBV3-1 (or the pseudogene TRBV3-2) and J usage is TRBJ1-2, with TRBD1 matching 8 bases. Looked up from germline, CDR1 is LGHDT and CDR2 is YNNKEL (reference sequence). V was clipped by 2 bases and J by 4 bases; unmatched bases: 9. CDR3 length equals 16 residues. Here the CDR3 reads CASSQRTGSEGYGYTF. The CDR3 bases are TGTGCCAGCAGCCAACGGACAGGGTCGGAGGGCTATGGCTACACCTTC.

This clone showed up just a few times. The V and J genes are TRBV9 and TRBJ2-1; 9 bases are shared with TRBD2. CDR1 is SGDLS and CDR2 is YYNGEE in the germline V gene. This CDR3 contains 16 residues. V trimming: 0 bases; J trimming: 4 bases; junction bases outside the gene matches: 5. Here the CDR3 DNA reads TGTGCCAGCAGCGTAGCGATTAGCGGGAGATACAATGAGCAGTTCTTC. As protein: CASSVAISGRYNEQFF.

The chain has TRBV7-9 and TRBJ1-6; no firm D call. V was trimmed by 5 bases and J by 0 bases, leaving 17 bases between them. Germline CDR1 reads SEHNR; CDR2 reads FQNEAQ (reference sequence). The length of the CDR3 is 18 residues. The CDR3: CASSPQSYPSSYNSPLHF. The CDR3 nucleotides are TGTGCCAGCAGCCCCCAAAGCTACCCGAGCTCCTATAATTCACCCCTCCACTTT.

The chain carries TRBV28 and TRBJ1-2; 8 nucleotides agree with TRBD1. CDR1 is MDHEN, CDR2 SYDVKM, per germline. J gave up 2 bases and V 4 bases, and 0 bases lay outside the gene matches. This CDR3 comprises 13 residues. CDR3 sequence reads: CASSWTGNYGYTF. CDR3 nucleotides: TGTGCCAGCAGTTGGACAGGGAACTATGGCTACACCTTC.

J is TRBJ2-7 and V is TRBV6-2 or TRBV6-3, with D uncertain. CDR1 and CDR2 from the germline V gene are MNHEY and SVGEGT. This CDR3 contains 15 residues. V lost 6 bases to trimming and J lost 6 bases, with 21 bases between them. CDR3 DNA: TGTGCCAGCAGGCCTCCCTATTTGTATTTGAGCGAGCAGTACTTC. It encodes CASRPPYLYLSEQYF.

The chain is built from TRBV6-1 and TRBJ2-5, with 7 bases identical to TRBD1. The CDR3 has 14 residues. The germline V gene has CDR1 MNHNS and CDR2 SASEGT. V shed 2 bases and J 5 bases; nucleotides not matched to a gene: 5. CDR3 in DNA: TGTGCCAGCAGTGAAAGGGGGCCATCCGAGACCCAGTACTTC. Protein product: CASSERGPSETQYF.

This chain joins TRBV19 and TRBJ2-3; 9 positions match TRBD1. Looked up from germline, CDR1 is LNHDA and CDR2 is SQIVND (reference sequence). V was pared by 9 bases and J by 6 bases, with 13 bases of the junction left unmatched. The CDR3 length is 15 residues. CDR3 nucleotides: TGTGCCAGCAAAGCCGCGGGACAGGGTCTCGATACGCAGTATTTT. Translation: CASKAAGQGLDTQYF.

The chain has TRBV24-1 and TRBJ1-4, with a possible D match to TRBD1 (6 bases). Germline CDR1 is KGHDR and CDR2 is SFDVKD. The CDR3 runs to 15 residues. V shed 6 bases and J shed 0 bases, with 10 bases lying between them. The CDR3 DNA is TGTGCCACCAGTCGAGGGGGAGCAACTAATGAAAAACTGTTTTTT. Translation: CATSRGGATNEKLFF.

CDR3 loop: CASKNRDSVTGELFF. The CDR3 DNA sequence: TGTGCCAGCAAAAACCGGGACAGTGTCACCGGGGAGCTGTTTTTT. The chain combines TRBV27 with TRBJ2-2; TRBD1 aligns across 7 bases. The CDR3 is made up of 15 amino acids. J was trimmed by 4 bases and V by 7 bases; bases with no gene match: 9. Germline V gene sequence: CDR1 MNHEY, CDR2 SMNVEV (reference sequence).

This chain connects TRBV4-3 to TRBJ2-1, with 7 bases lining up with TRBD1. From germline, CDR1 is LGHNA and CDR2 YSLEER. V lost 5 bases and J lost 4; bases outside the gene matches: 8. The CDR3 is 15 residues long. The CDR3 is CASSRTGTDYNEQFF. CDR3 bases: TGCGCCAGCAGCAGGACCGGGACAGATTACAATGAGCAGTTCTTC.

The chain recombines TRBV25-1 with TRBJ1-2; 7 bases map to TRBD1. Germline assignment: CDR1 MGHDK and CDR2 SYGVNS. V shed 9 bases, J shed 0 bases, and the junction held 4 bases outside the gene matches. This CDR3 region has 13 residues. The CDR3 sequence: CASTGTANYGYTF. The CDR3 DNA follows: TGTGCCAGTACCGGGACAGCTAACTATGGCTACACCTTC.

The V call is TRBV29-1, the J call TRBJ2-3; D not certain. V was pared by 5 bases and J by 2 bases, with 14 bases between. The CDR3 totals 14 residues. Germline V gives CDR1 SQVTM, CDR2 ANQGSEA. CDR3 coding DNA: TGCAGCGTTTTTTTTGACGGAGCCACAGATACGCAGTATTTT. This translates into CSVFFDGATDTQYF.

The rearrangement links TRBV19 to TRBJ2-3; a possible D gene is TRBD1 (6 bases). Trimming removed 3 bases at V and 5 bases at J, with 15 bases between. This CDR3 region has 15 residues. CDR1 LNHDA and CDR2 SQIVND come from the germline V gene (reference sequence). In DNA, the CDR3 is TGTGCCAGTAGTATGGGACAAGCGATAGGAGATACGCAGTATTTT. Amino acids: CASSMGQAIGDTQYF.

The rearrangement uses TRBV9 and TRBJ2-7; D might be TRBD1 (6 bases). Germline V gene sequence: CDR1 SGDLS, CDR2 YYNGEE. V dropped 0 bases and J dropped 1 base, with 11 bases sitting between them. CDR3 length: 15 residues. The CDR3 reads CASSVAGTWSYEQYF. CDR3 coding DNA: TGTGCCAGCAGCGTAGCGGGGACATGGTCCTACGAGCAGTACTTC.

J is TRBJ1-6 and V is TRBV7-2; TRBD1 aligns across 7 bases. The CDR3 has 16 residues. Germline V gene lookup returns CDR1 SGHTA and CDR2 FQGNSA. The V segment lost 5 bases and the J segment 7 bases; nucleotides outside the gene matches: 11. The CDR3 DNA reads as TGTGCCAGCAGCCAGCGGGGGCAGGGGGGCAATTCACCCCTCCACTTT. This sequence encodes CASSQRGQGGNSPLHF.

This chain joins TRBV19 and TRBJ1-5; no reliable D call. Between the trimmed V and J ends, which lost 2 bases and 0 bases, there was a span of 14 bases. CDR1 is LNHDA, CDR2 SQIVND, per germline (reference sequence). The CDR3 runs 17 residues. This chain's CDR3 is CASSISNRRYSNQPQHF. The CDR3 bases are TGTGCCAGTAGTATATCTAACAGAAGATATAGCAATCAGCCCCAGCATTTT.

The chain has TRBV19 and TRBJ1-1; 9 bases agree with TRBD1. The CDR3 is made up of 16 amino acids. Germline CDR1 and CDR2: LNHDA and SQIVND (reference sequence). V lost 4 bases and J lost 4; bases outside the gene matches: 10. CDR3 region: CASSTPRGTGITEAFF. CDR3 DNA: TGTGCCAGTAGTACCCCCCGGGGGACAGGGATCACTGAAGCTTTCTTT.